The rows below give T cell receptor beta chains drawn from one sample of a study of shared clonotypes between healthy human individuals. Using immunoSEQ multiplex PCR, the repertoire was profiled, and TCRdb retains in-frame clones only, with some absent. Of approximately 440,000 clones in the sample, 60% to 80% were seen once. Sequenced: PBMCs. The receptors were sampled from a woman in her thirties or forties in good health. Some clones in this sample may be carry-over from other donors' samples. CDR3s include the opening cysteine and the closing phenylalanine or tryptophan. Each record gives: clone size, V gene, CDR3 length, D gene, J gene, CDR3 protein, CDR3 DNA. D genes are given only for firm matches. Some rows mark clone size as missing; the rest say once, few, many or name a class of expanded clone.

clone size: once; V gene: TRBV9; CDR3 length: 15; D gene: TRBD1; J gene: TRBJ1-4; CDR3 protein: CASSRQGAGGEKLFF; CDR3 DNA: TGTGCCAGCAGCCGACAGGGGGCCGGGGGTGAAAAACTGTTTTTT
clone size: NA; V gene: TRBV9; CDR3 length: 16; D gene: NA; J gene: TRBJ2-3; CDR3 protein: CASSDMRLASTDTQYF; CDR3 DNA: TGTGCCAGCAGCGACATGAGGCTAGCGAGCACAGATACGCAGTATTTT
clone size: NA; V gene: TRBV28; CDR3 length: 17; D gene: TRBD1; J gene: TRBJ1-3; CDR3 protein: CASSSGLAGGSGNTIYF; CDR3 DNA: TGTGCCAGCAGTTCTGGGTTGGCAGGGGGCTCTGGAAACACCATATATTTT
clone size: NA; V gene: TRBV2; CDR3 length: 14; D gene: NA; J gene: TRBJ1-1; CDR3 protein: CASSEAWKSVQAFF; CDR3 DNA: TGTGCCAGCAGTGAAGCCTGGAAAAGCGTGCAAGCTTTCTTT
clone size: NA; V gene: TRBV11-3; CDR3 length: 16; D gene: NA; J gene: TRBJ2-4; CDR3 protein: CASSEGRQGFKNIQYF; CDR3 DNA: TGTGCCAGCAGCGAGGGGCGTCAGGGGTTTAAAAACATTCAGTACTTC
clone size: NA; V gene: TRBV28; CDR3 length: 15; D gene: NA; J gene: TRBJ1-5; CDR3 protein: CASSFWGLSNQPQHF; CDR3 DNA: TGTGCCAGCAGTTTCTGGGGGCTCAGCAATCAGCCCCAGCATTTT
clone size: NA; V gene: TRBV5-6; CDR3 length: 13; D gene: NA; J gene: TRBJ2-3; CDR3 protein: CASSLGGTDTQYF; CDR3 DNA: TGTGCCAGCAGCTTGGGAGGCACAGATACGCAGTATTTT
clone size: NA; V gene: TRBV11-2; CDR3 length: 15; D gene: NA; J gene: TRBJ2-3; CDR3 protein: CASSLEWPKPDTQYF; CDR3 DNA: TGTGCCAGCAGCTTGGAGTGGCCGAAGCCAGATACGCAGTATTTT
clone size: NA; V gene: TRBV30; CDR3 length: 14; D gene: TRBD1; J gene: TRBJ1-1; CDR3 protein: CAWSVGTGWTEAFF; CDR3 DNA: TGTGCCTGGAGTGTAGGGACAGGGTGGACTGAAGCTTTCTTT
clone size: NA; V gene: TRBV7-2; CDR3 length: 14; D gene: NA; J gene: TRBJ2-1; CDR3 protein: CASSPGLANNEQFF; CDR3 DNA: TGTGCCAGCAGCCCAGGGTTGGCGAACAATGAGCAGTTCTTC
clone size: NA; V gene: TRBV28; CDR3 length: 13; D gene: NA; J gene: TRBJ2-7; CDR3 protein: CASSPTSTYEQYF; CDR3 DNA: TGTGCCAGCAGTCCCACTAGCACCTACGAGCAGTACTTC
clone size: NA; V gene: TRBV4-1; CDR3 length: 13; D gene: NA; J gene: TRBJ1-5; CDR3 protein: CASSQVINQPQHF; CDR3 DNA: TGCGCCAGCAGCCAGGTTATCAATCAGCCCCAGCATTTT
clone size: NA; V gene: TRBV7-2; CDR3 length: 13; D gene: NA; J gene: TRBJ2-5; CDR3 protein: CASSLGTRETQYF; CDR3 DNA: TGTGCCAGCAGCTTAGGGACGAGGGAGACCCAGTACTTC
clone size: NA; V gene: TRBV6-6; CDR3 length: 13; D gene: NA; J gene: TRBJ1-5; CDR3 protein: CASGSGSNQPQHF; CDR3 DNA: TGTGCCAGCGGTTCAGGTAGCAATCAGCCCCAGCATTTT
clone size: NA; V gene: TRBV18; CDR3 length: 12; D gene: TRBD2; J gene: TRBJ2-1; CDR3 protein: CASSPGEGQEFF; CDR3 DNA: TGTGCCAGCTCACCTGGGGAGGGGCAGGAGTTCTTC
clone size: NA; V gene: TRBV28; CDR3 length: 12; D gene: NA; J gene: TRBJ2-7; CDR3 protein: CASRPPGYEQYF; CDR3 DNA: TGTGCCAGCAGGCCCCCGGGGTACGAGCAGTACTTC
clone size: NA; V gene: TRBV29-1; CDR3 length: 13; D gene: TRBD2; J gene: TRBJ2-1; CDR3 protein: CSVVRESYNEQFF; CDR3 DNA: TGCAGCGTTGTGCGGGAGTCCTACAATGAGCAGTTCTTC
clone size: NA; V gene: TRBV15; CDR3 length: 12; D gene: NA; J gene: TRBJ2-7; CDR3 protein: CATSPGGAEQYF; CDR3 DNA: TGTGCCACCAGCCCAGGGGGGGCCGAGCAGTACTTC
clone size: many; V gene: TRBV30; CDR3 length: 13; D gene: NA; J gene: TRBJ1-2; CDR3 protein: CAWRGKGRVGYTF; CDR3 DNA: TGTGCCTGGAGGGGGAAGGGAAGGGTTGGCTACACCTTC
clone size: once; V gene: TRBV6-6; CDR3 length: 9; D gene: NA; J gene: TRBJ1-5; CDR3 protein: CASYQPQHF; CDR3 DNA: TGTGCCAGCTATCAGCCCCAGCATTTT
clone size: NA; V gene: TRBV18; CDR3 length: 15; D gene: NA; J gene: TRBJ1-3; CDR3 protein: CASSPSGTSGNTIYF; CDR3 DNA: TGTGCCAGCTCACCTTCAGGGACCTCTGGAAACACCATATATTTT
clone size: NA; V gene: TRBV30; CDR3 length: 13; D gene: NA; J gene: TRBJ1-2; CDR3 protein: CAWSVGQSYGYTF; CDR3 DNA: TGTGCCTGGAGTGTTGGTCAGAGCTATGGCTACACCTTC
clone size: NA; V gene: TRBV9; CDR3 length: 15; D gene: TRBD1; J gene: TRBJ2-7; CDR3 protein: CASSVSDRGFYEQYF; CDR3 DNA: TGTGCCAGCAGCGTATCGGACAGGGGTTTTTACGAGCAGTACTTC
clone size: few; V gene: TRBV2; CDR3 length: 15; D gene: TRBD1; J gene: TRBJ2-2; CDR3 protein: CASSTRTGFDGELFF; CDR3 DNA: TGTGCCAGCAGTACTCGGACAGGGTTTGACGGGGAGCTGTTTTTT
clone size: NA; V gene: TRBV5-1; CDR3 length: 13; D gene: NA; J gene: TRBJ2-1; CDR3 protein: CASSPGTPGEQFF; CDR3 DNA: TGCGCCAGCAGCCCCGGGACTCCTGGTGAGCAGTTCTTC
clone size: NA; V gene: TRBV18; CDR3 length: 16; D gene: TRBD2; J gene: TRBJ2-2; CDR3 protein: CASSALAGTNTGELFF; CDR3 DNA: TGTGCCAGCTCTGCACTAGCGGGCACAAACACCGGGGAGCTGTTTTTT
clone size: NA; V gene: TRBV2; CDR3 length: 13; D gene: NA; J gene: TRBJ2-7; CDR3 protein: CASSEIANYEQYF; CDR3 DNA: TGTGCCAGCAGTGAGATAGCAAACTACGAGCAGTACTTC
clone size: NA; V gene: TRBV6-5; CDR3 length: 15; D gene: NA; J gene: TRBJ1-4; CDR3 protein: CASSIWGQGSEKLFF; CDR3 DNA: TGTGCCAGCAGTATTTGGGGGCAGGGGAGTGAAAAACTGTTTTTT
clone size: NA; V gene: TRBV5-8; CDR3 length: 15; D gene: NA; J gene: TRBJ1-5; CDR3 protein: CASRPEGEGNQPQHF; CDR3 DNA: TGTGCCAGCAGACCCGAGGGGGAGGGCAATCAGCCCCAGCATTTT
clone size: once; V gene: TRBV10-3; CDR3 length: 16; D gene: NA; J gene: TRBJ2-2; CDR3 protein: CAISEGAGLDAGELFF; CDR3 DNA: TGTGCCATCAGTGAAGGTGCAGGCCTTGACGCCGGGGAGCTGTTTTTT
clone size: NA; V gene: TRBV10-2; CDR3 length: 16; D gene: TRBD2; J gene: TRBJ2-1; CDR3 protein: CASRLSGGFSYNEQFF; CDR3 DNA: TGCGCCAGCAGGCTAAGCGGGGGCTTCTCCTACAATGAGCAGTTCTTC
clone size: NA; V gene: TRBV10-3; CDR3 length: 16; D gene: TRBD2; J gene: TRBJ2-3; CDR3 protein: CAISDGTSGITDTQYF; CDR3 DNA: TGTGCCATCAGTGATGGCACTAGCGGGATCACAGATACGCAGTATTTT
clone size: NA; V gene: TRBV19; CDR3 length: 11; D gene: NA; J gene: TRBJ1-1; CDR3 protein: CASSQNTEAFF; CDR3 DNA: TGTGCCAGTAGTCAAAACACTGAAGCTTTCTTT
clone size: NA; V gene: TRBV7-2; CDR3 length: 15; D gene: NA; J gene: TRBJ2-7; CDR3 protein: CASSLEDQNIYEQYF; CDR3 DNA: TGTGCCAGCAGCTTAGAGGACCAAAACATATACGAGCAGTACTTC
clone size: NA; V gene: TRBV30; CDR3 length: 14; D gene: NA; J gene: TRBJ1-1; CDR3 protein: CTWRGSPAGTEAFF; CDR3 DNA: TGTACCTGGAGGGGCTCGCCGGCGGGCACTGAAGCTTTCTTT
clone size: NA; V gene: TRBV2; CDR3 length: 15; D gene: TRBD2; J gene: TRBJ2-7; CDR3 protein: CASLFGTSGSSEQYF; CDR3 DNA: TGTGCCAGCCTATTCGGGACTAGCGGGAGCTCCGAGCAGTACTTC
clone size: NA; V gene: TRBV18; CDR3 length: 18; D gene: TRBD1; J gene: TRBJ1-1; CDR3 protein: CASSPYGMRGRGNTEAFF; CDR3 DNA: TGTGCCAGCTCACCATACGGTATGAGGGGGCGAGGAAACACTGAAGCTTTCTTT
clone size: NA; V gene: TRBV23-1; CDR3 length: 17; D gene: NA; J gene: TRBJ1-2; CDR3 protein: CASSQKETALKLYGYTF; CDR3 DNA: TGCGCCAGCAGTCAAAAGGAGACAGCACTGAAATTGTATGGCTACACCTTC
clone size: NA; V gene: TRBV6-6; CDR3 length: 13; D gene: NA; J gene: TRBJ1-2; CDR3 protein: CASSRERSYGYTF; CDR3 DNA: TGTGCCAGCAGCCGGGAACGGTCCTATGGCTACACCTTC
clone size: NA; V gene: TRBV7-9; CDR3 length: 17; D gene: TRBD2; J gene: TRBJ2-1; CDR3 protein: CASSLATTSGRTNEQFF; CDR3 DNA: TGTGCCAGCAGCTTAGCAACGACTAGCGGGAGGACCAATGAGCAGTTCTTC
clone size: many; V gene: TRBV4-2; CDR3 length: 16; D gene: TRBD1; J gene: TRBJ1-5; CDR3 protein: CASSQDGQGDYQPQHF; CDR3 DNA: TGTGCCAGCAGCCAAGATGGTCAGGGGGATTATCAGCCCCAGCATTTT
clone size: NA; V gene: TRBV4-1; CDR3 length: 19; D gene: TRBD2; J gene: TRBJ2-7; CDR3 protein: CASSRAGPGLAGEIYEQYF; CDR3 DNA: TGCGCCAGCAGCCGCGCTGGACCGGGACTAGCGGGAGAAATCTACGAGCAGTACTTC
clone size: few; V gene: TRBV5-4; CDR3 length: 14; D gene: TRBD1; J gene: TRBJ1-1; CDR3 protein: CASSRGQANTEAFF; CDR3 DNA: TGTGCCAGCAGCCGGGGACAGGCGAACACTGAAGCTTTCTTT
clone size: NA; V gene: TRBV5-4; CDR3 length: 17; D gene: TRBD2; J gene: TRBJ2-3; CDR3 protein: CASSPGTSGIAGDTQYF; CDR3 DNA: TGTGCCAGCAGCCCAGGGACTAGCGGAATCGCAGGAGATACGCAGTATTTT
clone size: NA; V gene: TRBV5-1; CDR3 length: 13; D gene: NA; J gene: TRBJ1-3; CDR3 protein: CASSLRGGNTIYF; CDR3 DNA: TGCGCCAGCAGCTTGAGGGGTGGAAACACCATATATTTT
clone size: NA; V gene: TRBV5-1; CDR3 length: 16; D gene: NA; J gene: TRBJ1-4; CDR3 protein: CASSVDPTDTNEKLFF; CDR3 DNA: TGCGCCAGCAGCGTGGACCCGACGGATACTAATGAAAAACTGTTTTTT
clone size: NA; V gene: TRBV11-2; CDR3 length: 12; D gene: NA; J gene: TRBJ1-1; CDR3 protein: CASSLVLGEAFF; CDR3 DNA: TGTGCCAGCAGCTTAGTTTTAGGGGAAGCTTTCTTT
clone size: once; V gene: TRBV6-6; CDR3 length: 15; D gene: TRBD2; J gene: TRBJ2-7; CDR3 protein: CASSYSTTSSYEQYF; CDR3 DNA: TGTGCCAGCAGTTACTCGACGACTAGCAGTTACGAGCAGTACTTC
clone size: once; V gene: TRBV11-2; CDR3 length: 15; D gene: TRBD1; J gene: TRBJ1-2; CDR3 protein: CASRSGGETHYGYTF; CDR3 DNA: TGTGCCAGCAGATCAGGGGGCGAGACCCACTATGGCTACACCTTC
clone size: NA; V gene: TRBV7-9; CDR3 length: 13; D gene: NA; J gene: TRBJ1-2; CDR3 protein: CASSPLGVRRYTF; CDR3 DNA: TGTGCCAGCAGCCCACTGGGGGTAAGGCGCTACACCTTC
clone size: many; V gene: TRBV4-2; CDR3 length: 24; D gene: NA; J gene: TRBJ2-1; CDR3 protein: CASSHPRPTGAKWLAEPGGNEQFF; CDR3 DNA: TGTGCCAGCAGCCACCCCCGTCCGACGGGGGCGAAGTGGCTAGCGGAGCCCGGGGGGAATGAGCAGTTCTTC
clone size: NA; V gene: TRBV13; CDR3 length: 15; D gene: NA; J gene: TRBJ2-1; CDR3 protein: CASSTYSDFSPEQFF; CDR3 DNA: TGTGCCAGCAGCACCTACAGCGACTTCTCGCCTGAGCAGTTCTTC
clone size: NA; V gene: TRBV9; CDR3 length: 13; D gene: NA; J gene: TRBJ2-7; CDR3 protein: CASGVGTTYEQYF; CDR3 DNA: TGTGCCAGCGGGGTAGGCACTACCTACGAGCAGTACTTC
clone size: NA; V gene: TRBV6-4; CDR3 length: 15; D gene: NA; J gene: TRBJ2-3; CDR3 protein: CASSEQPGSTDTQYF; CDR3 DNA: TGTGCCAGCAGCGAACAACCGGGTAGCACAGATACGCAGTATTTT
clone size: NA; V gene: TRBV10-3; CDR3 length: 16; D gene: TRBD1; J gene: TRBJ2-6; CDR3 protein: CAIPRGPQEGANVLTF; CDR3 DNA: TGTGCCATCCCCAGGGGGCCACAGGAGGGGGCCAACGTCCTGACTTTC